A single sample is the source of the 7 T cell receptor beta chains below, sequenced in a study of shared clonotypes between healthy human individuals. Naive CD8 cells lacked CD45RO, underwent positive selection for CCR7 and left out terminally differentiated effector memory CD45RA+ cells. TCRdb's copy holds only in-frame clones and misses some; the assay was immunoSEQ multiplex PCR. The sample holds about 650,000 clones, nearly 97% seen once. Input material: naive CD8+ T cells sorted from blood. All receptors come from a woman aged 25 to 39 in good health.

J is TRBJ2-7 and V is TRBV5-4; 8 bases match TRBD2. Germline-derived CDR1 and CDR2 are SGHNT and YYREEE (reference sequence). Trimming cost V 2 bases and J 0 bases; bases outside gene matches: 7. The CDR3 runs 16 residues. CDR3 region: CASSFGGSGSSYEQYF. The CDR3 DNA sequence: TGTGCCAGCAGCTTTGGAGGGAGCGGGAGCTCCTACGAGCAGTACTTC.

V usage is TRBV27 and J usage is TRBJ2-7; 14 bases match TRBD2. Germline CDR1 reads MNHEY; CDR2 reads SMNVEV (reference sequence). V lost 7 bases, J lost 6 bases, and 8 bases stayed unmatched. The CDR3 has 15 amino acids. The CDR3 region has the DNA TGTGCCAGCACGCCCGGGACTAGCGGGAGAGGCGAGCAGTACTTC. Amino acids: CASTPGTSGRGEQYF.

The chain carries TRBV13 and TRBJ2-7; 13 bases fit TRBD2. V shed 5 bases, J shed 4 bases, and the junction held 5 bases outside the gene matches. Germline CDR1 and CDR2: PRHDT and FYEKMQ (reference sequence). The CDR3 has 15 amino acids. The CDR3 here is CASSTRTSGRYEQYF. CDR3 nucleotides: TGTGCCAGCAGCACGCGGACTAGCGGGAGATACGAGCAGTACTTC.

The chain employs TRBV28 and TRBJ2-3; D possibly corresponds to TRBD2 (5 bases). V lost 6 bases, J lost 2 bases, and 9 bases lay in between. CDR1 is MDHEN and CDR2 is SYDVKM in the germline V gene. This CDR3 region has 13 residues. Here the CDR3 reads CASRDWNTDTQYF. The CDR3 nucleotides read TGTGCCAGCAGGGACTGGAACACAGATACGCAGTATTTT. The full variable domain, with the rest looked up from reference TRBV28 and TRBJ2-3, is DVKVTQSSRYLVKRTGEKVFLECVQDMDHENMFWYRQDPGLGLRLIYFSYDVKMKEKGDIPEGYSVSREKKERFSLILESASTNQTSMYLCASRDWNTDTQYFGPGTRLTVL.

The chain recombines TRBV10-1 with TRBJ2-7; D unresolved. CDR1 WNHNN and CDR2 SYGVQD come from the germline V gene (reference sequence). With 3 bases removed from V and 7 bases from J, the gap between germline ends came to 10 bases. The length of the CDR3 is 12 residues. CDR3 in DNA: TGCGCCAGCAGTGATGCGACGTGGGAGCAGTACTTC. This encodes CASSDATWEQYF.

Remarks on this clone: Other DNA sequences in the same sample also yield this CDR3. The chain is built from TRBV7-9 and TRBJ2-3; D gene ambiguous. The germline gives CDR1 SEHNR, CDR2 FQNEAQ (reference sequence). This CDR3 is built from 14 residues. The V gene lost 5 bases and the J gene lost 0 bases, with 9 bases spanning the gap. The CDR3 loop is CASSPDSSTDTQYF. CDR3 in DNA: TGTGCCAGCAGCCCAGATTCTAGCACAGATACGCAGTATTTT.

V is TRBV2 and J is TRBJ2-5; D uncertain. The V end lost 2 bases, the J end lost 4 bases, and 8 bases lay between the germline ends. The germline CDR1 and CDR2 sequences are SNHLY and FYNNEI. The CDR3 contains 13 residues. CDR3 loop: CASSETGRETQYF. The CDR3 DNA reads as TGTGCCAGCAGTGAAACCGGGCGAGAGACCCAGTACTTC. The full variable domain, its missing parts supplied by reference TRBV2 and TRBJ2-5, is EPEVTQTPSHQVTQMGQEVILRCVPISNHLYFYWYRQILGQKVEFLVSFYNNEISEKSEIFDDQFSVERPDGSNFTLKIRSTKLEDSAMYFCASSETGRETQYFGPGTRLLVL.